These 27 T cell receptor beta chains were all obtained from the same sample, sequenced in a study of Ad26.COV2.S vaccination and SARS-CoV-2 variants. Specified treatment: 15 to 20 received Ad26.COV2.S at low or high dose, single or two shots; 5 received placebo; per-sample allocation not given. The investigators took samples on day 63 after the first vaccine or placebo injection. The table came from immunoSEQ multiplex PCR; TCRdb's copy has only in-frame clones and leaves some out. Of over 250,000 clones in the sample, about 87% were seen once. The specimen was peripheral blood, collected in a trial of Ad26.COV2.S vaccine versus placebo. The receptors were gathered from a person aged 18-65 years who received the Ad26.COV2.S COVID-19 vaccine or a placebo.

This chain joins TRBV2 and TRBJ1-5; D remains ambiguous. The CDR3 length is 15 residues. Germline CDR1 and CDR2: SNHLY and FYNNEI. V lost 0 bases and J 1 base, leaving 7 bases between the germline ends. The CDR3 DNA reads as TGTGCCAGCAGTGAAGCAGGGCAGAGCAATCAGCCCCAGCATTTT. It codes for CASSEAGQSNQPQHF.

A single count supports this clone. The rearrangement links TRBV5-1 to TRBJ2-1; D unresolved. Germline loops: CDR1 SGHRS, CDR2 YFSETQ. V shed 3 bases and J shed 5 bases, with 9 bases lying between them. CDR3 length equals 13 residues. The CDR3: CASSSPNNNEQFF. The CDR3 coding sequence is TGCGCCAGCAGCTCGCCTAACAACAATGAGCAGTTCTTC. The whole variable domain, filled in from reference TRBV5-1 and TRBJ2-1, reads KAGVTQTPRYLIKTRGQQVTLSCSPISGHRSVSWYQQTPGQGLQFLFEYFSETQRNKGNFPGRFSGRQFSNSRSEMNVSTLELGDSALYLCASSSPNNNEQFFGPGTRLTVL.

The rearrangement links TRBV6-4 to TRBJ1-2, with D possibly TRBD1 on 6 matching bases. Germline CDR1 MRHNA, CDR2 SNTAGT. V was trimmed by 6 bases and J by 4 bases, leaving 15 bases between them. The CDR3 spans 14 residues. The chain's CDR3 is CASRPEQGFYGYTF. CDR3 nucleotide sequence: TGTGCCAGCAGACCTGAACAGGGCTTCTATGGCTACACCTTC.

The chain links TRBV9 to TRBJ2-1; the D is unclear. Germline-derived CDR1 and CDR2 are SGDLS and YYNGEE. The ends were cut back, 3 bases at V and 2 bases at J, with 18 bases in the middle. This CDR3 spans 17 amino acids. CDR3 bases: TGTGCCAGCAGCGCGAGTTTCCTGAGTAGGACCTACAATGAGCAGTTCTTC. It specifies CASSASFLSRTYNEQFF.

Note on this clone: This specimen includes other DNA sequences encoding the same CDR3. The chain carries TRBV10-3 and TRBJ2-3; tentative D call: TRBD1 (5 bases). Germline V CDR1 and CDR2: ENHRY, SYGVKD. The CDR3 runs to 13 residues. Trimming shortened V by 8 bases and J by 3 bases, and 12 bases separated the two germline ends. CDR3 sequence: CAIRQGGTDTQYF. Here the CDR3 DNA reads TGTGCCATCCGGCAGGGTGGGACAGATACGCAGTATTTT.

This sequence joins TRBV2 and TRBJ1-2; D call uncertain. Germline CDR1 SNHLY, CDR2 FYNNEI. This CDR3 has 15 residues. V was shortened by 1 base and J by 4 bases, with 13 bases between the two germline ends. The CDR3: CASSEDPRKTYGYTF. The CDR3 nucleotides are TGTGCCAGCAGTGAAGACCCCAGGAAGACCTATGGCTACACCTTC.

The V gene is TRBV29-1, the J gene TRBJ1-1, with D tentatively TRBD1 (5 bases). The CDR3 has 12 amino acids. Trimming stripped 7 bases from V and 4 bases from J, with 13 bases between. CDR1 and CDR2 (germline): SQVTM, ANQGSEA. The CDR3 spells CSAELQGTEAFF. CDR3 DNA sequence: TGCAGCGCCGAGCTTCAGGGCACTGAAGCTTTCTTT.

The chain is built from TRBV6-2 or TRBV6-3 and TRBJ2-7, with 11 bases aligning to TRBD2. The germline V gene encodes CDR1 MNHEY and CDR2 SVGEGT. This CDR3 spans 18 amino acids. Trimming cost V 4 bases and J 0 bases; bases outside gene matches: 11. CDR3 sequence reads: CASSSLAPLAGGSYEQYF. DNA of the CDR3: TGTGCCAGCAGTTCCCTTGCCCCGCTAGCGGGAGGCTCCTACGAGCAGTACTTC.

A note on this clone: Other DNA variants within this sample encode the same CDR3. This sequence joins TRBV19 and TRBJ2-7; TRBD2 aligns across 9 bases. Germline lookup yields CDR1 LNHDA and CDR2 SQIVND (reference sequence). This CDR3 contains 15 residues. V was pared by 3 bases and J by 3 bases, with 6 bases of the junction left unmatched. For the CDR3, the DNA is TGTGCCAGTAGTATTGGGCTAGCGGGGATCTACGAGCAGTACTTC. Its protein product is CASSIGLAGIYEQYF.

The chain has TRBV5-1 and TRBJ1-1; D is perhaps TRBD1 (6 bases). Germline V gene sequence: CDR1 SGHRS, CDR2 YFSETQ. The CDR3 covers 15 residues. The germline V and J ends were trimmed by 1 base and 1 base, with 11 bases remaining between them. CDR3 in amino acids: CASSLYRVSNTEAFF. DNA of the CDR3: TGCGCCAGCAGCTTGTACAGGGTGTCGAACACTGAAGCTTTCTTT.

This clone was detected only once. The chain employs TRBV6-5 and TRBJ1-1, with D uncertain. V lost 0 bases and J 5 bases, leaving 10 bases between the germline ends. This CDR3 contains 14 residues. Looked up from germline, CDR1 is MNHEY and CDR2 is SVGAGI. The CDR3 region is CASSYSSVGTEAFF. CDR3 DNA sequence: TGTGCCAGCAGTTACTCGTCCGTAGGGACTGAAGCTTTCTTT.

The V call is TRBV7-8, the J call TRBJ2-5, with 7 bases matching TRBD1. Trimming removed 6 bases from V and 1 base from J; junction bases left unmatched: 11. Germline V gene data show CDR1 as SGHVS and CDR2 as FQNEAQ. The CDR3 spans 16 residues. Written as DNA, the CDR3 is TGTGCCAGCAGAACCGCGAGGGGGCGCCCCCAAGAGACCCAGTACTTC. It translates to CASRTARGRPQETQYF.

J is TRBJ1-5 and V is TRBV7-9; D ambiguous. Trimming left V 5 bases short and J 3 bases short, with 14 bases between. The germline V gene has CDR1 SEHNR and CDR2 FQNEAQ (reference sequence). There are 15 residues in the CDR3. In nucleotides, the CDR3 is TGTGCCAGCAGCCCGGCGGGAACCAACAATCAGCCCCAGCATTTT. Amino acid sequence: CASSPAGTNNQPQHF.

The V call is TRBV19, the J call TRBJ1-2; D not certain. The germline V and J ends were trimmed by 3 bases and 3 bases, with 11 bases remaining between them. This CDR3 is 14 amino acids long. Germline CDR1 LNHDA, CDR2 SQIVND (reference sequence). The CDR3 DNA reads TGTGCCAGTAGTATTCCCACACCGCACTATGGCTACACCTTC. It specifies CASSIPTPHYGYTF.

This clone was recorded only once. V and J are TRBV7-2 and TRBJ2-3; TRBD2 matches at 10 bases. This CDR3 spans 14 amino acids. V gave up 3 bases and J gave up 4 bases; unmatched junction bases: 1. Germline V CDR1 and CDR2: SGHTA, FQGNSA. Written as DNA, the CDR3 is TGTGCCAGCAGCTTCACTAGCGGGGCAGATACGCAGTATTTT. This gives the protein CASSFTSGADTQYF.

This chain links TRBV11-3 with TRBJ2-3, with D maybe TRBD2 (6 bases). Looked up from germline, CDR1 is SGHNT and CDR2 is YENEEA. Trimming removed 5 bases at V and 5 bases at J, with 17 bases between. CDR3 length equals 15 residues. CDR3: CASSLASWGGDTQYF. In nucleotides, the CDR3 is TGTGCCAGCAGCCTAGCGAGTTGGGGTGGAGATACGCAGTATTTT. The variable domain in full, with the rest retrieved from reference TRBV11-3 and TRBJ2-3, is EAGVVQSPRYKIIEKKQPVAFWCNPISGHNTLYWYLQNLGQGPELLIRYENEEAVDDSQLPKDRFSAERLKGVDSTLKIQPAELGDSAVYLCASSLASWGGDTQYFGPGTRLTVL.

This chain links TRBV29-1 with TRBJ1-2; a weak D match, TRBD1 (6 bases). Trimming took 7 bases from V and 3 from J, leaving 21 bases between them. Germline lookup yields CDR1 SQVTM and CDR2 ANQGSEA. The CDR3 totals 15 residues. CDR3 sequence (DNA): TGCAGCGCCCGCGGTGGACAGATCTCTGACTATGGCTACACCTTC. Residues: CSARGGQISDYGYTF.

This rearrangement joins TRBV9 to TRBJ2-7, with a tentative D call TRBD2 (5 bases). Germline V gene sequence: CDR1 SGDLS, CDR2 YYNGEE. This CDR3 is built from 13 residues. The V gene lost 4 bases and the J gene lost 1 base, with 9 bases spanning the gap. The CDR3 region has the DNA TGTGCCAGCAGCCGCGAGGGATCCTACGAGCAGTACTTC. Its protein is CASSREGSYEQYF.

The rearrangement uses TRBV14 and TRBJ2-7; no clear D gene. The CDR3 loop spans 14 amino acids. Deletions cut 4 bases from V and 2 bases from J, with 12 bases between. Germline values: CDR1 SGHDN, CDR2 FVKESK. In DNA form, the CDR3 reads TGTGCCAGCAGCCCGACGGAAGGCACCTACGAGCAGTACTTC. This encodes CASSPTEGTYEQYF.

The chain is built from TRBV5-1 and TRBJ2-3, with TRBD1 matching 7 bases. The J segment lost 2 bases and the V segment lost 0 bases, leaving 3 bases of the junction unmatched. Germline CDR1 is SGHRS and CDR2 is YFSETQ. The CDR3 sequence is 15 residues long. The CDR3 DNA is TGCGCCAGCAGCTTGGAGGACAGGTTCACAGATACGCAGTATTTT. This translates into CASSLEDRFTDTQYF.

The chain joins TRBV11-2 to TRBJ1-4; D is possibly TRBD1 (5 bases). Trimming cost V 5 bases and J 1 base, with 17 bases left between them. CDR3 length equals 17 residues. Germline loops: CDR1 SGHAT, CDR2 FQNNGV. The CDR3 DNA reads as TGTGCCAGCAGCATTACTTTAGCTCAGGGAACTAATGAAAAACTGTTTTTT. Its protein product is CASSITLAQGTNEKLFF.

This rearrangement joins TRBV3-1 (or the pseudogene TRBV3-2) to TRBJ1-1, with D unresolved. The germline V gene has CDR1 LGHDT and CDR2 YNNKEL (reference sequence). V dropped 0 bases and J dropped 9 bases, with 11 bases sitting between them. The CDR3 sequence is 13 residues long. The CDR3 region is CASSQDTPGKAFF. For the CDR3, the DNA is TGTGCCAGCAGCCAAGATACACCGGGGAAAGCTTTCTTT.

The CDR3 DNA follows: TGTGCCAGCAGCTTGATAGCCGGGACGCGCCAGTTCTTC. It translates to CASSLIAGTRQFF. V usage is TRBV5-8 and J usage is TRBJ2-1, with D perhaps matching TRBD1 or TRBD2 (5 bases each). The ends were cut back, 1 base at V and 13 bases at J, with 15 bases in the middle. Germline assignment: CDR1 SGHTS and CDR2 YDEGEE. The CDR3 extends over 13 amino acids.

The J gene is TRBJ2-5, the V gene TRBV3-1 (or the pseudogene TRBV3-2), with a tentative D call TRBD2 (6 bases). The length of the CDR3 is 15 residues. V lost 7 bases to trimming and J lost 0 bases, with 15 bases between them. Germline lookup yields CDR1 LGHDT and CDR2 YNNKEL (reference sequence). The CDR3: CASTPGLRNQETQYF. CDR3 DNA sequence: TGTGCCAGCACCCCGGGACTGCGGAACCAAGAGACCCAGTACTTC.

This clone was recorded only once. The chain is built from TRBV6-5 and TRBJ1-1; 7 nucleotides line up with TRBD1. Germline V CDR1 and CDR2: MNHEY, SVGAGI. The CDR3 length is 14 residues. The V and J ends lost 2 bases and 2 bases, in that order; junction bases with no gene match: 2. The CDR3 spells CASSYRGRNTEAFF. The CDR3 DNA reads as TGTGCCAGCAGTTACAGGGGGCGAAACACTGAAGCTTTCTTT.

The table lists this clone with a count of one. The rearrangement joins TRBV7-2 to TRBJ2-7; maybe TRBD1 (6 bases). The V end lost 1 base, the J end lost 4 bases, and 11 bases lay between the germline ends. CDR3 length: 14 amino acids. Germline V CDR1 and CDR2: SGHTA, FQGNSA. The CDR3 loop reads CASSLVGGNYEQYF. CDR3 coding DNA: TGTGCCAGCAGCTTAGTTGGGGGCAATTACGAGCAGTACTTC.

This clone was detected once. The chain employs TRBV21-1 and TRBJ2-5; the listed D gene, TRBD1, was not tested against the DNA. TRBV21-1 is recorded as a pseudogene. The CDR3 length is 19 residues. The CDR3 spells CARRIPLPRTGGIQETQYF. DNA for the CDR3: TGTGCCCGACGGATACCCCTTCCGCGGACAGGTGGGATCCAAGAGACCCAGTACTTC.